Listed below are T cell receptor beta chains from one sample, sequenced in a study of vaccination and CD4 T cells after COVID-19. MiXCR, run by TCRdb on the PCR reads, gives a single entry per CDR3 protein. The sample yields more than 9,000 distinct CDR3 sequences, 60% to 65% seen once. For these receptors, no antigen is known. The sample comprised CD4+ T cells from blood, cultured in vitro. These receptors came from a human donor who had recovered from COVID-19. Both conserved end residues are part of each CDR3. Each record gives: D gene, clone size, V gene, J gene, CDR3 protein, CDR3 DNA. A D gene is named only where the DNA matches it firmly. Not all rows give a size; the values are once, few, many and, for expanded clones, a class.

D gene: TRBD1; clone size: .; V gene: TRBV30; J gene: TRBJ1-5; CDR3 protein: CAWSLDRGFQPQHF; CDR3 DNA: TGTGCCTGGAGTTTGGACAGGGGGTTTCAGCCCCAGCATTTT
D gene: .; clone size: .; V gene: TRBV20-1; J gene: TRBJ1-1; CDR3 protein: CSAEGYGSRPGAEAFF; CDR3 DNA: TGCAGTGCGGAGGGGTACGGCAGCCGCCCCGGGGCTGAAGCTTTCTTT
D gene: TRBD1; clone size: .; V gene: TRBV6-2/TRBV6-3; J gene: TRBJ2-7; CDR3 protein: CASSRQGVSYEQYF; CDR3 DNA: TGTGCCAGCAGCCGACAGGGGGTATCCTACGAGCAGTACTTC
D gene: TRBD2; clone size: .; V gene: TRBV7-9; J gene: TRBJ2-5; CDR3 protein: CASSLEGGGTETQYF; CDR3 DNA: TGTGCCAGCAGCTTAGAGGGCGGGGGGACAGAGACCCAGTACTTC
D gene: .; clone size: .; V gene: TRBV19; J gene: TRBJ2-2; CDR3 protein: CASSIQGPGELFF; CDR3 DNA: TGTGCCAGTAGTATTCAGGGTCCCGGGGAGCTGTTTTTT
D gene: .; clone size: .; V gene: TRBV5-4; J gene: TRBJ2-7; CDR3 protein: CASSLEAGTYEQYF; CDR3 DNA: TGTGCCAGCAGCTTGGAGGCAGGGACCTACGAGCAGTACTTC
D gene: .; clone size: .; V gene: TRBV3-1; J gene: TRBJ1-1; CDR3 protein: CASSRNPGNTEAFF; CDR3 DNA: TGTGCCAGCAGCCGAAACCCCGGGAACACTGAAGCTTTCTTT
D gene: .; clone size: .; V gene: TRBV6-1; J gene: TRBJ2-3; CDR3 protein: CASNLLAISTDTQYF; CDR3 DNA: TGTGCCAGCAATCTACTAGCAATCAGCACAGATACGCAGTATTTT
D gene: TRBD1; clone size: .; V gene: TRBV10-3; J gene: TRBJ1-2; CDR3 protein: CAISDRGLNYGYTF; CDR3 DNA: TGTGCCATCAGTGACAGGGGGCTAAACTATGGCTACACCTTC
D gene: .; clone size: few; V gene: TRBV24-1; J gene: TRBJ1-1; CDR3 protein: CATSASGVTEAFF; CDR3 DNA: TGTGCCACCAGTGCCTCAGGGGTCACTGAAGCTTTCTTT
D gene: TRBD2; clone size: .; V gene: TRBV7-6; J gene: TRBJ2-7; CDR3 protein: CASSRLATYEQYF; CDR3 DNA: TGTGCCAGCAGTCGACTAGCTACCTACGAGCAGTACTTC
D gene: .; clone size: .; V gene: TRBV7-9; J gene: TRBJ2-7; CDR3 protein: CASSSDNYEQYF; CDR3 DNA: TGTGCCAGCAGCTCGGACAACTACGAGCAGTACTTC
D gene: TRBD1; clone size: few; V gene: TRBV20-1; J gene: TRBJ1-3; CDR3 protein: CSAWTGDSGNTIYF; CDR3 DNA: TGCAGTGCTTGGACAGGAGACTCTGGAAACACCATATATTTT
D gene: .; clone size: .; V gene: TRBV27; J gene: TRBJ2-1; CDR3 protein: CASSYAGDYNEQFF; CDR3 DNA: TGTGCCAGCAGTTACGCCGGAGATTACAATGAGCAGTTCTTC
D gene: TRBD1; clone size: .; V gene: TRBV7-9; J gene: TRBJ1-5; CDR3 protein: CASSPGQGDSNQPQHF; CDR3 DNA: TGTGCCAGCAGCCCCGGACAGGGGGATAGCAATCAGCCCCAGCATTTT
D gene: TRBD1; clone size: .; V gene: TRBV7-9; J gene: TRBJ2-4; CDR3 protein: CASSSGTGSIQYF; CDR3 DNA: TGTGCCAGCAGCTCCGGGACAGGGAGCATTCAGTACTTC
D gene: .; clone size: once; V gene: TRBV5-4; J gene: TRBJ1-2; CDR3 protein: CASSLFVLSNYGYTF; CDR3 DNA: TGTGCCAGCAGCTTATTTGTTTTGTCTAACTATGGCTACACCTTC
D gene: TRBD1; clone size: .; V gene: TRBV20-1; J gene: TRBJ1-5; CDR3 protein: CSARSGQGGQPQHF; CDR3 DNA: TGCAGTGCTAGATCCGGACAGGGGGGTCAGCCCCAGCATTTT
D gene: .; clone size: .; V gene: TRBV6-1; J gene: TRBJ1-1; CDR3 protein: CASSAKMNTEAFF; CDR3 DNA: TGTGCCAGCAGCGCTAAGATGAACACTGAAGCTTTCTTT
D gene: .; clone size: .; V gene: TRBV30; J gene: TRBJ2-5; CDR3 protein: CAWAWAGAWETQYF; CDR3 DNA: TGTGCCTGGGCCTGGGCGGGTGCATGGGAGACCCAGTACTTC
D gene: .; clone size: .; V gene: TRBV23-1; J gene: TRBJ2-3; CDR3 protein: CASSPGPDALSDTQYF; CDR3 DNA: TGCGCCAGCAGTCCCGGCCCGGATGCCCTCTCGGATACGCAGTATTTT
D gene: .; clone size: .; V gene: TRBV10-1; J gene: TRBJ2-3; CDR3 protein: CASSEPARLDLQYF; CDR3 DNA: TGCGCCAGCAGTGAACCCGCCAGGCTGGATCTGCAGTATTTT
D gene: TRBD2; clone size: .; V gene: TRBV6-1; J gene: TRBJ2-2; CDR3 protein: CASSPGLADATGELFF; CDR3 DNA: TGTGCCAGCAGCCCCGGACTAGCCGATGCCACCGGGGAGCTGTTTTTT
D gene: .; clone size: .; V gene: TRBV2; J gene: TRBJ1-1; CDR3 protein: CASKQGGTEAFF; CDR3 DNA: TGTGCCAGCAAGCAGGGTGGCACTGAAGCTTTCTTT
D gene: .; clone size: few; V gene: TRBV20-1; J gene: TRBJ1-5; CDR3 protein: CSASDGDQPQHF; CDR3 DNA: TGCAGTGCTAGCGACGGAGATCAGCCCCAGCATTTT
D gene: .; clone size: .; V gene: TRBV5-1; J gene: TRBJ2-7; CDR3 protein: CASRRDYEQYF; CDR3 DNA: TGCGCCAGCAGGAGGGACTACGAGCAGTACTTC
D gene: .; clone size: few; V gene: TRBV2; J gene: TRBJ1-1; CDR3 protein: CASERGGRAEAFF; CDR3 DNA: TGTGCCAGCGAGCGGGGGGGGAGAGCTGAAGCTTTCTTT
D gene: .; clone size: .; V gene: TRBV11-2; J gene: TRBJ2-3; CDR3 protein: CASSSGDKAQYF; CDR3 DNA: TGTGCCAGCAGCAGTGGGGACAAGGCGCAGTATTTT
D gene: TRBD1; clone size: few; V gene: TRBV10-1; J gene: TRBJ1-1; CDR3 protein: CASSAGQAGGTEAFF; CDR3 DNA: TGCGCCAGCAGTGCCGGACAGGCCGGAGGGACTGAAGCTTTCTTT
D gene: TRBD2; clone size: .; V gene: TRBV12-3/TRBV12-4; J gene: TRBJ2-1; CDR3 protein: CASRLAGGYNEQFF; CDR3 DNA: TGTGCCAGCAGGTTAGCGGGGGGCTACAATGAGCAGTTCTTC
D gene: TRBD2; clone size: .; V gene: TRBV10-1; J gene: TRBJ2-3; CDR3 protein: CASSEGAGPIADTQYF; CDR3 DNA: TGCGCCAGCAGTGAGGGAGCGGGGCCAATCGCAGATACGCAGTATTTT
D gene: .; clone size: .; V gene: TRBV12-3/TRBV12-4; J gene: TRBJ1-1; CDR3 protein: CASSFGDRDTEAFF; CDR3 DNA: TGTGCCAGCAGTTTTGGTGACAGAGACACTGAAGCTTTCTTT
D gene: .; clone size: .; V gene: TRBV6-2/TRBV6-3; J gene: TRBJ2-7; CDR3 protein: CASSGASYEQYF; CDR3 DNA: TGTGCCAGTTCAGGGGCATCCTACGAGCAGTACTTC
D gene: TRBD1; clone size: .; V gene: TRBV12-3/TRBV12-4; J gene: TRBJ1-2; CDR3 protein: CASSSSGQGTNYGYTF; CDR3 DNA: TGTGCCAGCAGCTCCTCTGGACAGGGAACTAACTATGGCTACACCTTC
D gene: .; clone size: .; V gene: TRBV7-9; J gene: TRBJ1-2; CDR3 protein: CASSPTLGGGYTF; CDR3 DNA: TGTGCCAGCAGCCCAACTCTAGGAGGTGGCTACACCTTC
D gene: .; clone size: .; V gene: TRBV6-1; J gene: TRBJ1-1; CDR3 protein: CASGRNLNTEAFF; CDR3 DNA: TGTGCCAGTGGACGAAACTTGAACACTGAAGCTTTCTTT
D gene: TRBD1; clone size: .; V gene: TRBV28; J gene: TRBJ2-2; CDR3 protein: CASRLQGAGELFF; CDR3 DNA: TGTGCCAGCCGACTCCAGGGGGCCGGGGAGCTGTTTTTT
D gene: TRBD2; clone size: once; V gene: TRBV6-2/TRBV6-3; J gene: TRBJ2-1; CDR3 protein: CASSSWTSGGGEQFF; CDR3 DNA: TGTGCCAGCAGTTCCTGGACTAGCGGGGGGGGTGAGCAGTTCTTC
D gene: .; clone size: .; V gene: TRBV6-1; J gene: TRBJ1-5; CDR3 protein: CASREGNQPQHF; CDR3 DNA: TGTGCCAGCAGAGAGGGCAATCAGCCCCAGCATTTT
D gene: .; clone size: .; V gene: TRBV27; J gene: TRBJ1-5; CDR3 protein: CASSRGLGQGRSVNQPQHF; CDR3 DNA: TGTGCCAGCTCTAGGGGTTTGGGCCAGGGGCGAAGCGTTAATCAGCCCCAGCATTTT
D gene: .; clone size: few; V gene: TRBV12-3/TRBV12-4; J gene: TRBJ2-2; CDR3 protein: CASSEGRRSGTGELFF; CDR3 DNA: TGTGCCAGCAGCGAGGGGCGGCGGAGTGGAACCGGGGAGCTGTTTTTT
D gene: .; clone size: .; V gene: TRBV7-3; J gene: TRBJ1-1; CDR3 protein: CASSLTGWEVAFF; CDR3 DNA: TGTGCCAGCAGCCTCACCGGGTGGGAGGTAGCTTTCTTT
D gene: TRBD2; clone size: .; V gene: TRBV20-1; J gene: TRBJ2-1; CDR3 protein: CSAPRSGGNNEQFF; CDR3 DNA: TGCAGTGCCCCTCGTAGCGGGGGAAACAATGAGCAGTTCTTC